Listed here is a single T cell receptor (beta chain). This record belongs to a study of blood T cell repertoires in COVID-19. V lost 3 bases to trimming and J lost 6 bases, with 11 bases between them. The CDR3 has 13 residues. Looked up from germline, CDR1 is SGHNT and CDR2 is YYREEE (reference sequence). Clones were sequenced by immunoSEQ multiplex PCR, and TCRdb holds only the in-frame ones, with some missing. The sample records a few hundred thousand clones, approximately 89% being singletons. Sequencing was performed on peripheral blood. This TCR came from a woman aged 30 to 39 with COVID-19, enrolled during active disease. The V call is TRBV5-4, the J call TRBJ2-3, with D maybe TRBD1 (6 bases). The CDR3 region has the DNA TGTGCCAGCAGCTCACAGGGAGAGGATACGCAGTATTTT. Amino acids: CASSSQGEDTQYF. The whole variable domain, filled in from reference TRBV5-4 and TRBJ2-3, reads ETGVTQSPTHLIKTRGQQVTLRCSSQSGHNTVSWYQQALGQGPQFIFQYYREEENGRGNFPPRFSGLQFPNYSSELNVNALELDDSALYLCASSSQGEDTQYFGPGTRLTVL.